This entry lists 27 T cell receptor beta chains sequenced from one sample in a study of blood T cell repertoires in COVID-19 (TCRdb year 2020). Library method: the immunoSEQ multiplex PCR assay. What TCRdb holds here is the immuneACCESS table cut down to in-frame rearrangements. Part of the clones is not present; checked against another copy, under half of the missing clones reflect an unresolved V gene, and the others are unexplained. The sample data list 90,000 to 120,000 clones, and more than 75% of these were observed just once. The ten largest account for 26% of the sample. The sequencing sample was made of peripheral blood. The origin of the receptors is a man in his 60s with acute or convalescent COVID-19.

Written as DNA, the CDR3 is TGCGCCAGCAGCTTCATCGGGAGTCGGGACGAGCAGTACTTC. As protein: CASSFIGSRDEQYF. This sequence joins TRBV5-1 and TRBJ2-7, with D perhaps matching TRBD2 (6 bases). The CDR3 has 14 residues. V dropped 2 bases and J dropped 5 bases, with 14 bases sitting between them. Per the germline V gene, CDR1 is SGHRS and CDR2 is YFSETQ.

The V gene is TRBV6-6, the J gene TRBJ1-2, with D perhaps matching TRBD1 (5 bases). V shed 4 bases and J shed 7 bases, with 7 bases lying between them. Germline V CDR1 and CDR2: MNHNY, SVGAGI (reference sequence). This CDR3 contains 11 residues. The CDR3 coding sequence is TGTGCCAGCAGTTCCAGGGCTGGCTACACCTTC. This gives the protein CASSSRAGYTF.

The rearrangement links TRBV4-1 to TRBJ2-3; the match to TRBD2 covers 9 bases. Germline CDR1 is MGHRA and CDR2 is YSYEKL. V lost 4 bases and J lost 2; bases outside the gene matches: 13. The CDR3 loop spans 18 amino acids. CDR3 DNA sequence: TGCGCCAGCAGCCGGACCCCAATTGGCGGGAGGGCCACAGATACGCAGTATTTT. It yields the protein CASSRTPIGGRATDTQYF.

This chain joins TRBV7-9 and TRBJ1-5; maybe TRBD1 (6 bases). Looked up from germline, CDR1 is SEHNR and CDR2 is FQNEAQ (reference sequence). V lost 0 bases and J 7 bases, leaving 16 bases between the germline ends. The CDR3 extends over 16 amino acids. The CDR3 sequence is CASSLAVGAGEQPQHF. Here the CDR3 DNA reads TGTGCCAGCAGCTTAGCGGTGGGGGCTGGAGAACAGCCCCAGCATTTT.

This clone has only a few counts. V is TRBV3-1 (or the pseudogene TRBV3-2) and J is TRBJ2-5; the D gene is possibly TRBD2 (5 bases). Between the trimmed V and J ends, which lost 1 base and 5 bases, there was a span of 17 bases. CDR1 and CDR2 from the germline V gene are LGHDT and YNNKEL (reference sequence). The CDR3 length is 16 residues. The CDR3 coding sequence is TGTGCCAGCAGCCAAGGTGGAAGCCAGACGGGGGAGACCCAGTACTTC. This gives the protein CASSQGGSQTGETQYF.

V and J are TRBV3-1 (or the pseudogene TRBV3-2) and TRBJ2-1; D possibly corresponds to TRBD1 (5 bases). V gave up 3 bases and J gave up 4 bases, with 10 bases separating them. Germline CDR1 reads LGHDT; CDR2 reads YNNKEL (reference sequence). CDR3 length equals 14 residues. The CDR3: CASSQRQSYNEQFF. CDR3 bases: TGTGCCAGCAGCCAGCGACAGTCTTACAATGAGCAGTTCTTC.

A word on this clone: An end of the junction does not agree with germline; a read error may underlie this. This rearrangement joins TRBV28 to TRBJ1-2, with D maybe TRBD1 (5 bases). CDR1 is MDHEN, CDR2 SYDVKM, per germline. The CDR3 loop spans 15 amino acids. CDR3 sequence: CASSLLTVPNYGYTF. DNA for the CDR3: TGTGCCAGCAGCTTATTGACAGTCCCTAACTATGGCTACACCTTC.

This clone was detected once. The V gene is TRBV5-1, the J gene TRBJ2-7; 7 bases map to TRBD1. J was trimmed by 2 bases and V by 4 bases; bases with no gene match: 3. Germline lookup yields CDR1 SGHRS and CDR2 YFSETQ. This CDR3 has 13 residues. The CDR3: CASSGDRTYEQYF. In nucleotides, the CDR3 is TGCGCCAGCAGCGGGGACAGAACCTACGAGCAGTACTTC.

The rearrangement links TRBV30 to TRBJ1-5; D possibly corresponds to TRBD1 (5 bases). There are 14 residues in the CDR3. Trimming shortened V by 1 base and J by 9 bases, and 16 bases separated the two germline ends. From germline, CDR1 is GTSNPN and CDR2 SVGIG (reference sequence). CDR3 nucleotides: TGTGCCTGGAGTGGGGGGACGGGGGATCGGCCCCAGCATTTT. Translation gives CAWSGGTGDRPQHF. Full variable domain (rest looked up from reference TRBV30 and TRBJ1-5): SQTIHQWPATLVQPVGSPLSLECTVEGTSNPNLYWYRQAAGRGLQLLFYSVGIGQISSEVPQNLSASRPQDRQFILSSKKLLLSDSGFYLCAWSGGTGDRPQHFGDGTRLSIL.

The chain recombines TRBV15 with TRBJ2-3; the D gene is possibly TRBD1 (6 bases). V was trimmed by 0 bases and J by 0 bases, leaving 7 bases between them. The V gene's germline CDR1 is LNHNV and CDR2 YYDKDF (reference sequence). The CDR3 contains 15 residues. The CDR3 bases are TGTGCCACCAGCAGAGACAGGGGTAGCACAGATACGCAGTATTTT. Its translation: CATSRDRGSTDTQYF.

CDR3 region: CASSINWVGDSNQPQHF. CDR3 in DNA: TGCGCCAGCAGCATCAACTGGGTCGGGGATAGCAATCAGCCCCAGCATTTT. The V and J genes are TRBV4-1 and TRBJ1-5; D gene ambiguous. CDR3 length: 17 amino acids. V was clipped by 5 bases and J by 0 bases, with 17 bases between them. Germline CDR1 and CDR2: MGHRA and YSYEKL.

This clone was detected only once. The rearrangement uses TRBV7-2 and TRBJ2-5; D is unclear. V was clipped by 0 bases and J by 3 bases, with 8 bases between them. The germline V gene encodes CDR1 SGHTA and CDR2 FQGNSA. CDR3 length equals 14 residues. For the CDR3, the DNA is TGTGCCAGCAGCTTAGCAACAGTCAAAGAGACCCAGTACTTC. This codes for CASSLATVKETQYF.

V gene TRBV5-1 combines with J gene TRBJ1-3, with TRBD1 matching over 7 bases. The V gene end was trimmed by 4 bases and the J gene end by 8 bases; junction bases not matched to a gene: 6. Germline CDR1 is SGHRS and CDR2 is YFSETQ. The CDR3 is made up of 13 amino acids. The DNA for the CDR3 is TGCGCCAGCAGCACCGGGACAGAGGACACCATATATTTT. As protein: CASSTGTEDTIYF.

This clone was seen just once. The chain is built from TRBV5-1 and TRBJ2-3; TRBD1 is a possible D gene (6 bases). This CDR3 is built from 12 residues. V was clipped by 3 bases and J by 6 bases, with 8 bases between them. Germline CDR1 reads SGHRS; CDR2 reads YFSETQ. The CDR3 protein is CASSSQGDTQYF. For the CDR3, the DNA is TGCGCCAGCAGCTCGCAGGGGGATACGCAGTATTTT.

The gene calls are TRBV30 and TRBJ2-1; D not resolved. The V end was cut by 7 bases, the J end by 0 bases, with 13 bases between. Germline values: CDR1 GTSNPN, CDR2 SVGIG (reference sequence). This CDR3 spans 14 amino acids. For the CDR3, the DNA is TGTGCCTCGGGTGAGCGTTACTCCTACAATGAGCAGTTCTTC. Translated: CASGERYSYNEQFF.

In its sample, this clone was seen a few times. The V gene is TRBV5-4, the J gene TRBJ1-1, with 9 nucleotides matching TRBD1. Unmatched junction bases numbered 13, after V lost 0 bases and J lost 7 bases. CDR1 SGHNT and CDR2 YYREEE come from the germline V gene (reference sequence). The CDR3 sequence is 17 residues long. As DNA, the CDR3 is TGTGCCAGCAGCTTGGGAGGCGGGGACAGGGTAAGGGTTGAAGCTTTCTTT. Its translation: CASSLGGGDRVRVEAFF.

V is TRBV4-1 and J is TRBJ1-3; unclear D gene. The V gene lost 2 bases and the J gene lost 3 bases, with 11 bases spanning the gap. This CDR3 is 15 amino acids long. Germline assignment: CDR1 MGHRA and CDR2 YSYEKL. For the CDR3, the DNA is TGCGCCAGCAGCCAAAGTTTCGCGGTTGGAAACACCATATATTTT. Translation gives CASSQSFAVGNTIYF.

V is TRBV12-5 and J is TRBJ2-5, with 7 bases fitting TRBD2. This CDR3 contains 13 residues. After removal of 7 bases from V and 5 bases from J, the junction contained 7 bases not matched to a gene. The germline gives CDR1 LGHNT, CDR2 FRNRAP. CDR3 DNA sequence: TGTGCTAGTGTACGGGGGGAGGGCGAGACCCAGTACTTC. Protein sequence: CASVRGEGETQYF. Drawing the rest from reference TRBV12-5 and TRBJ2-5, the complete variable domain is DARVTQTPRHKVTEMGQEVTMRCQPILGHNTVFWYRQTMMQGLELLAYFRNRAPLDDSGMPKDRFSAEMPDATLATLKIQPSEPRDSAVYFCASVRGEGETQYFGPGTRLLVL.

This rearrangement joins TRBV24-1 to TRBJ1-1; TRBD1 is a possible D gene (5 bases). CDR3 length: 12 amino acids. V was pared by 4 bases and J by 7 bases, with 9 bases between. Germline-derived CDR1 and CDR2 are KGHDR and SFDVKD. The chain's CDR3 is CATSDLDSEAFF. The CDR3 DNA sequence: TGTGCCACCAGTGACCTCGACAGTGAAGCTTTCTTT.

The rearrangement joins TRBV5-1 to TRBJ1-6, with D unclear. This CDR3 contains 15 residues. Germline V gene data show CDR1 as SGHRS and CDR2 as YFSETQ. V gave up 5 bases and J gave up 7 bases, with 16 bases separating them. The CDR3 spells CASRTSGVGNSPLHF. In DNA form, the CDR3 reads TGCGCCAGCAGGACCTCCGGGGTAGGGAATTCACCCCTCCACTTT.

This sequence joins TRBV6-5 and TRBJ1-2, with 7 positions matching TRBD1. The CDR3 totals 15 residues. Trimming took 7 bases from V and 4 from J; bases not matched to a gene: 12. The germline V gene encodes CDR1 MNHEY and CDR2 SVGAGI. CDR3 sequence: CASTLAQGLIYGYTF. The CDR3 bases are TGTGCCAGCACCCTGGCACAGGGGCTAATCTATGGCTACACCTTC.

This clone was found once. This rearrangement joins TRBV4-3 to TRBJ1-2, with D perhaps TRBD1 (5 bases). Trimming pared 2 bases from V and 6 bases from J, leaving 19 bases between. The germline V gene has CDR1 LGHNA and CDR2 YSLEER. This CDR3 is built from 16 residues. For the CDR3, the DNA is TGCGCCAGCAGCCAATCTGACGCTTCGTTGACAGATGGCTACACCTTC. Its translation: CASSQSDASLTDGYTF.

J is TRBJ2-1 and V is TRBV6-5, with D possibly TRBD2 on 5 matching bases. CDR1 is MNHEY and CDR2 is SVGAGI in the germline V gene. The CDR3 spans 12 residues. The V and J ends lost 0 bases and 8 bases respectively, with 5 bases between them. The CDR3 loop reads CASSYSRDEQFF. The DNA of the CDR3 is TGTGCCAGCAGTTACTCGAGGGATGAGCAGTTCTTC.

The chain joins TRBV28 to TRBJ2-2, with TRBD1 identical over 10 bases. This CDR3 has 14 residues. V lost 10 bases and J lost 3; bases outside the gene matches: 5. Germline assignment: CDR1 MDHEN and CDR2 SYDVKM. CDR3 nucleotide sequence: TGTGCCACCCGGACAGGGGGGTACACCGGGGAGCTGTTTTTT. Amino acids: CATRTGGYTGELFF.

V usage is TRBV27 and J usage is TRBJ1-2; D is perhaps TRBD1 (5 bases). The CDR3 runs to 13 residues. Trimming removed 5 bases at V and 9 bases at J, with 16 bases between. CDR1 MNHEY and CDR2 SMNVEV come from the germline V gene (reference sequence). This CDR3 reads CASSPRREGRYTF. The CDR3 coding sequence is TGTGCCAGCAGTCCCCGCAGGGAAGGGCGCTACACCTTC.

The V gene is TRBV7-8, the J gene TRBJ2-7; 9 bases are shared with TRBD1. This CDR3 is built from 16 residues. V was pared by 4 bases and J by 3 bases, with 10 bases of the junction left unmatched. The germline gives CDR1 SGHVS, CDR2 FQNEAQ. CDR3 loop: CASSSNPGQGLYEQYF. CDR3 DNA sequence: TGTGCCAGCAGCTCCAACCCGGGACAGGGACTCTACGAGCAGTACTTC.

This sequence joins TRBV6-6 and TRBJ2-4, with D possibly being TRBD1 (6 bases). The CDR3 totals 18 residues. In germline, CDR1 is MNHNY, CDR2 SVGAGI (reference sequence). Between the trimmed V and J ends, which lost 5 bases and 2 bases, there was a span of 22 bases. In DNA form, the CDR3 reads TGTGCCAGCAGTCGCGCCTCACCACAGGGTCTCACCAAAAACATTCAGTACTTC. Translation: CASSRASPQGLTKNIQYF.